One and the same sample provided the 6 T cell receptor beta chains below, sequenced in a study of cytomegalovirus exposure and HLA in healthy donors. The PCR was carried out with 60 Vbeta primers and 13 Jbeta primers. Clones were sequenced by immunoSEQ multiplex PCR, and TCRdb holds only the in-frame ones, with some missing. This listing includes approximately 100,000 clones. Sample: PBMCs. These TCRs come from a man aged 45-65 years in good health and CMV-seropositive.

The rearrangement links TRBV30 to TRBJ1-3; the D is unclear. Trimming took off 0 bases at V and 4 bases at J, with 10 bases between the two ends. Germline loops: CDR1 GTSNPN, CDR2 SVGIG (reference sequence). CDR3 length equals 14 residues. CDR3 amino acids: CAWSVRGPGNTIYF. CDR3 sequence (DNA): TGTGCCTGGAGTGTACGAGGGCCCGGAAACACCATATATTTT.

The chain has TRBV7-9 and TRBJ2-1; unclear D gene. From germline, CDR1 is SEHNR and CDR2 FQNEAQ (reference sequence). This CDR3 has 16 residues. V lost 0 bases to trimming and J lost 2 bases, with 11 bases between them. This CDR3 reads CASSLAGTFPYNEQFF. In DNA, the CDR3 is TGTGCCAGCAGCTTAGCGGGCACATTTCCCTACAATGAGCAGTTCTTC.

This chain links TRBV27 with TRBJ1-5, with TRBD1 as a possible D gene (5 bases). Germline-derived CDR1 and CDR2 are MNHEY and SMNVEV (reference sequence). Trimming shortened V by 5 bases and J by 5 bases, and 13 bases separated the two germline ends. CDR3 length: 14 residues. CDR3 sequence reads: CASSLRVGDQPQHF. As DNA, the CDR3 is TGTGCCAGCAGTCTCAGGGTGGGCGATCAGCCCCAGCATTTT.

The chain links TRBV30 to TRBJ2-2; D unclear. Trimming shortened V by 2 bases and J by 4 bases, and 8 bases separated the two germline ends. Germline V CDR1 and CDR2: GTSNPN, SVGIG (reference sequence). The CDR3 sequence is 13 residues long. CDR3 nucleotide sequence: TGTGCCTGGAGTCGTGGCCCCACCGGGGAGCTGTTTTTT. It codes for CAWSRGPTGELFF.

The J gene is TRBJ1-2, the V gene TRBV7-9; D uncertain. Germline loops: CDR1 SEHNR, CDR2 FQNEAQ (reference sequence). V dropped 5 bases and J dropped 7 bases, with 11 bases sitting between them. The CDR3 covers 12 residues. The CDR3 DNA sequence: TGTGCCAGCAGCCCCCACGAGTCTGGCTACACCTTC. Amino acids: CASSPHESGYTF.

This chain connects TRBV4-1 to TRBJ1-5, with 7 bases aligning to TRBD1. This CDR3 region has 16 residues. Germline V lookup: CDR1 MGHRA, CDR2 YSYEKL. Trimming cost V 2 bases and J 3 bases; bases outside gene matches: 7. CDR3 sequence (DNA): TGCGCCAGCAGCCAAACGCCGGGACAGTTCAATCAGCCCCAGCATTTT. Protein: CASSQTPGQFNQPQHF.